This T cell receptor beta chain is drawn from a study of long-term antiretroviral therapy in people with HIV. The CDR3 consists of 15 residues. Between the trimmed V and J ends, which lost 0 bases and 0 bases, there was a span of 6 bases. CDR1 and CDR2 (germline): LGHNA, YSLEER. The immunoSEQ assay was v3.0, run at survey level. Measured with immunoSEQ multiplex PCR; TCRdb has only the in-frame clones, and not every one. The sample has some 40,000 clones; around 80% are singletons. This receptor was taken from a man younger than 30 with HIV. The chain carries TRBV4-3 and TRBJ2-1; D remains unclear. The source was unsorted PBMCs, collected 1.5 years after starting antiretroviral therapy. CDR3 DNA sequence: TGCGCCAGCAGCCAAGAACAGAGCTCCTACAATGAGCAGTTCTTC. Encoded protein: CASSQEQSSYNEQFF.